The source of this T cell receptor (beta chain) is a study of blood T cell repertoires in COVID-19. The assay was immunoSEQ multiplex PCR, and TCRdb's table has in-frame clones only and misses some. In the table there are about 210,000 clones, roughly 81% of which are singletons. V was trimmed by 3 bases and J by 2 bases, leaving 14 bases between them. The CDR3 runs to 15 residues. Germline loops: CDR1 KGHSH, CDR2 LQKENI. The gene calls are TRBV18 and TRBJ2-7; D possibly corresponds to TRBD1 (7 bases). The sample comprised peripheral blood. This receptor was obtained from a woman between 45 and 65 years old with active or convalescent COVID-19. The DNA of the CDR3 is TGTGCCAGCTCACCCGGGGCAGGGGGGACCTACGAGCAGTACTTC. Amino acids: CASSPGAGGTYEQYF.